Each of the 22 T cell receptor beta chains below was sequenced from the same sample in a study of T-cell reconstitution after alpha-beta-depleted transplantation in children. Unique molecular identifiers were built into the TCRbeta library. MiXCR, applied by TCRdb to the PCR reads, yields one record per CDR3 protein. The sample holds 90,000 to 120,000 distinct CDR3 sequences, 5% to 8% seen once. The source material was PBMCs, mostly from graft donor cells, sampled 360 days after TCRalphabeta/CD19-depleted stem cell transplant. These receptors originate from a male patient aged 2 to 9 who had a stem cell transplant for acute lymphoblastic leukemia, so the T cells may come from the graft donor.

This clonotype has just a few counts. The CDR3 nucleotides are TGTGCCAGCAGTCAGGGGTATAGCTCCTACGAGCAGTACTTC. Translation: CASSQGYSSYEQYF. This rearrangement joins TRBV6-1 to TRBJ2-7; D might be TRBD1 (6 bases). The CDR3 sequence is 14 residues long. Deletions cut 5 bases from V and 0 bases from J, with 11 bases between. Germline V CDR1 and CDR2: MNHNS, SASEGT.

Only a few counts were recorded for this clonotype. The CDR3 sequence: CASSPVGGAGELFF. In DNA, the CDR3 is TGTGCCAGCAGCCCCGTGGGGGGGGCCGGGGAGCTGTTTTTT. V usage is TRBV7-9 and J usage is TRBJ2-2; 7 nucleotides line up with TRBD2. This CDR3 comprises 14 residues. V gave up 5 bases and J gave up 6 bases; unmatched junction bases: 6. CDR1 is SEHNR, CDR2 FQNEAQ, per germline (reference sequence).

The genes are TRBV9 and TRBJ2-3; the match to TRBD1 covers 7 bases. This CDR3 region has 15 residues. Germline assignment: CDR1 SGDLS and CDR2 YYNGEE. The J segment lost 3 bases and the V segment lost 0 bases, leaving 4 bases of the junction unmatched. In nucleotides, the CDR3 is TGTGCCAGCAGCGTAGCTGGACAGGTAACAGATACGCAGTATTTT. Translated, it gives CASSVAGQVTDTQYF.

This clonotype came up many times. This chain joins TRBV7-9 and TRBJ2-7; the D gene is possibly TRBD2 (6 bases). V dropped 6 bases and J dropped 1 base, with 10 bases sitting between them. The CDR3 totals 13 residues. Germline V gene data show CDR1 as SEHNR and CDR2 as FQNEAQ (reference sequence). The CDR3 here is CASSPGGSYEQYF. The CDR3 DNA reads TGTGCCAGCAGTCCTGGGGGGTCCTACGAGCAGTACTTC.

The table lists this clonotype with a few counts. The chain employs TRBV27 and TRBJ2-5; a weak D match, TRBD1 (6 bases). Germline CDR1 MNHEY, CDR2 SMNVEV (reference sequence). The CDR3 covers 15 residues. The ends were cut back, 2 bases at V and 2 bases at J, with 12 bases in the middle. Written as DNA, the CDR3 is TGTGCCAGCAGTTTAGTCCGGGACATTCAAGAGACCCAGTACTTC. Amino acid sequence: CASSLVRDIQETQYF.

Ten or more counts support this clonotype. The V gene is TRBV28, the J gene TRBJ2-3, with 12 bases lining up with TRBD2. The CDR3 contains 18 residues. Germline CDR1 reads MDHEN; CDR2 reads SYDVKM. With 4 bases clipped from V and 3 bases from J, the junction kept 11 bases outside the gene matches. CDR3 amino acids: CASSSPTSGGLYTDTQYF. CDR3 in DNA: TGTGCCAGCAGTTCCCCGACTAGCGGGGGCCTTTATACAGATACGCAGTATTTT.

This clonotype was recorded many times. This chain links TRBV28 with TRBJ2-5, with D unresolved. The CDR3 contains 13 residues. Germline V gives CDR1 MDHEN, CDR2 SYDVKM. With 6 bases removed from V and 5 bases from J, the gap between germline ends came to 13 bases. The CDR3 loop is CASREAPRETQYF. In DNA form, the CDR3 reads TGTGCCAGCAGAGAAGCCCCGAGGGAGACCCAGTACTTC.

This chain joins TRBV28 and TRBJ1-6; D is possibly TRBD1 (5 bases). Trimming removed 5 bases at V and 10 bases at J, with 12 bases between. Germline values: CDR1 MDHEN, CDR2 SYDVKM. The CDR3 is made up of 13 amino acids. The CDR3 DNA is TGTGCCAGCAGTATCTGGGGGGGATCACCCCTCCACTTT. Translating it yields CASSIWGGSPLHF.

This clonotype was detected a few times. The rearrangement joins TRBV27 to TRBJ2-7, with D maybe TRBD1 (5 bases). V was cut by 4 bases and J by 2 bases, with 9 bases left in between. CDR3 size: 13 residues. The V gene's germline CDR1 is MNHEY and CDR2 SMNVEV (reference sequence). This CDR3 is CASSWGGTYEQYF. The CDR3 nucleotides are TGTGCCAGCAGTTGGGGCGGAACCTACGAGCAGTACTTC.

V usage is TRBV6-1 and J usage is TRBJ1-2; D is uncertain. V was trimmed by 6 bases and J by 1 base, leaving 15 bases between them. The germline V gene encodes CDR1 MNHNS and CDR2 SASEGT. The CDR3 spans 15 residues. CDR3 nucleotide sequence: TGTGCCAGCAGCCTCTCTTGGCAGGATAACTATGGCTACACCTTC. This gives the protein CASSLSWQDNYGYTF.

This clonotype has ten or more counts. The gene calls are TRBV25-1 and TRBJ1-2, with 8 positions matching TRBD1. Per the germline V gene, CDR1 is MGHDK and CDR2 is SYGVNS. The V gene end was trimmed by 4 bases and the J gene end by 8 bases; junction bases not matched to a gene: 3. This CDR3 spans 12 amino acids. The CDR3 nucleotides read TGTGCCAGCAGTGGGACAGGGAGGGGCTACACCTTC. Its protein product is CASSGTGRGYTF.

In the case of this clonotype: A much more abundant neighbour one base away suggests this may be a read error. The chain uses TRBV28 and TRBJ2-7, with 9 bases aligning to TRBD1. CDR1 is MDHEN, CDR2 SYDVKM, per germline. CDR3 length: 14 residues. DNA of the CDR3: TGTGCCAGCAGTACCGGGACAGGGTCCTACGAGCAGTGCTTC. Translated, it gives CASSTGTGSYEQCF.

This clonotype came up a few times. The CDR3 coding sequence is TGCGCCAGCAGCCTCGGTAGGGGCGGCACGCAGTATTTT. It codes for CASSLGRGGTQYF. V gene TRBV5-1 combines with J gene TRBJ2-3, with D tentatively TRBD1 (5 bases). The V and J ends lost 4 bases and 9 bases respectively, with 15 bases between them. Germline V gene lookup returns CDR1 SGHRS and CDR2 YFSETQ. The CDR3 is 13 amino acids.

The genes are TRBV7-9 and TRBJ2-3, with 11 bases identical to TRBD2. CDR3 length: 14 residues. Germline V gene data show CDR1 as SEHNR and CDR2 as FQNEAQ (reference sequence). V shed 5 bases and J 5 bases; nucleotides not matched to a gene: 3. CDR3 coding DNA: TGTGCCAGCAGCAGAGGGACTAGCGGAGATACGCAGTATTTT. Protein: CASSRGTSGDTQYF.

The chain carries TRBV7-9 and TRBJ2-5, with TRBD2 as a possible D gene (5 bases). This CDR3 has 14 residues. CDR1 and CDR2 (germline): SEHNR, FQNEAQ (reference sequence). V was pared by 4 bases and J by 1 base, with 10 bases between. CDR3 sequence (DNA): TGTGCCAGCAGCTCTACGGACTTCCAAGAGACCCAGTACTTC. Its translation: CASSSTDFQETQYF.

This clonotype came up many times. The V call is TRBV29-1, the J call TRBJ1-1; a weak D match, TRBD1 (6 bases). There are 17 residues in the CDR3. Trimming left V 7 bases short and J 4 bases short, with 28 bases between. From germline, CDR1 is SQVTM and CDR2 ANQGSEA. This chain's CDR3 is CSALPEQGVIVSTEAFF. The CDR3 nucleotides read TGCAGCGCCCTTCCGGAACAGGGAGTAATAGTGAGCACTGAAGCTTTCTTT.

This chain connects TRBV4-1 to TRBJ2-3; D is perhaps TRBD1 (6 bases). The germline gives CDR1 MGHRA, CDR2 YSYEKL. V lost 0 bases and J lost 2, with 15 bases in between. CDR3 length: 17 residues. The CDR3 sequence is CASSQDNTGWFTDTQYF. CDR3 DNA: TGCGCCAGCAGCCAAGATAACACAGGGTGGTTCACAGATACGCAGTATTTT.

The chain uses TRBV27 and TRBJ2-5; 8 bases map to TRBD2. V trimming: 5 bases; J trimming: 1 base; junction bases outside the gene matches: 6. The CDR3 contains 15 residues. CDR1 MNHEY and CDR2 SMNVEV come from the germline V gene (reference sequence). In nucleotides, the CDR3 is TGTGCCAGCAGTCACGGGGGGGGACTCCAAGAGACCCAGTACTTC. It specifies CASSHGGGLQETQYF.

The chain carries TRBV7-6 and TRBJ1-6; a possible D gene is TRBD1 (5 bases). V lost 5 bases, J lost 10 bases, and 12 bases lay in between. The CDR3 has 13 amino acids. CDR1 and CDR2 from the germline V gene are SGHVS and FNYEAQ. The CDR3 region has the DNA TGTGCCAGCAGCCCGACCGGGGCCTCACCCCTCCACTTT. Translating it yields CASSPTGASPLHF. The full variable domain, with the rest looked up from reference TRBV7-6 and TRBJ1-6, is GAGVSQSPRYKVTKRGQDVALRCDPISGHVSLYWYRQALGQGPEFLTYFNYEAQQDKSGLPNDRFSAERPEGSISTLTIQRTEQRDSAMYRCASSPTGASPLHFGNGTRLTVT.

The genes are TRBV7-6 and TRBJ2-2, with 8 bases fitting TRBD2. The CDR3 contains 14 residues. Unmatched junction bases numbered 4, after V lost 3 bases and J lost 7 bases. CDR1 SGHVS and CDR2 FNYEAQ come from the germline V gene. The CDR3 loop reads CASSLVLAGGELFF. Here the CDR3 DNA reads TGTGCCAGCAGCTTGGTGCTAGCGGGCGGGGAGCTGTTTTTT.

The chain combines TRBV29-1 with TRBJ2-7; tentative D call: TRBD1 (6 bases). The CDR3 totals 12 residues. The ends were cut back, 5 bases at V and 0 bases at J, with 8 bases in the middle. Germline V gene sequence: CDR1 SQVTM, CDR2 ANQGSEA. CDR3 sequence: CSVRDISYEQYF. The DNA of the CDR3 is TGCAGCGTTAGGGACATCTCCTACGAGCAGTACTTC.

This clonotype was found many times. V usage is TRBV7-9 and J usage is TRBJ2-7; D unresolved. Germline CDR1 reads SEHNR; CDR2 reads FQNEAQ (reference sequence). The CDR3 sequence is 12 residues long. V was cut by 2 bases and J by 4 bases, with 6 bases left in between. This CDR3 is CASSLIQYEQYF. The CDR3 coding sequence is TGTGCCAGCAGCTTAATCCAGTACGAGCAGTACTTC.